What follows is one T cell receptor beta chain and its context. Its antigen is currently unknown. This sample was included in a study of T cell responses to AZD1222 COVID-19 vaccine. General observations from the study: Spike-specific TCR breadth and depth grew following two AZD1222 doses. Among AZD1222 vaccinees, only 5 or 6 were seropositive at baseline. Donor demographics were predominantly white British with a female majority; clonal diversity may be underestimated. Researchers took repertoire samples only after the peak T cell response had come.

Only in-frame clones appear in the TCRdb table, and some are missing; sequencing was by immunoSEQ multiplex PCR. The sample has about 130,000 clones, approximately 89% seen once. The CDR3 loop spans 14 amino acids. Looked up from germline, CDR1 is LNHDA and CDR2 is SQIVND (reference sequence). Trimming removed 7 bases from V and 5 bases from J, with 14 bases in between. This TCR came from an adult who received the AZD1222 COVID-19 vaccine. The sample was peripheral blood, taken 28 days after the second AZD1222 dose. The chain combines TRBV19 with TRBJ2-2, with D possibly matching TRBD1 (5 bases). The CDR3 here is CASTVGPLTGELFF. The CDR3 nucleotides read TGTGCCAGTACCGTGGGGCCATTGACCGGGGAGCTGTTTTTT.